The source of this TCR beta chain is a study of T cells after yellow fever vaccination. On this clonotype: The antigen is unknown.

The V gene's germline CDR1 is LGHNA and CDR2 YSLEER. The length of the CDR3 is 13 residues. Trimming removed 0 bases from V and 7 bases from J, with 7 bases in between. Study conclusions and caveats: A small share of clonotypes appeared in both CD4 and CD8 compartments.

The study made its TCR cDNA through 5'RACE template switching. That step introduced a universal primer site along with UMIs. One entry per CDR3 protein, called by TCRdb with MiXCR from the 5' RACE reads. The sample shows a few hundred thousand distinct CDR3 sequences, more than 6.5% of them seen only once. Sequenced material: CD4+ T cells sorted from PBMCs, taken on the day of the yellow fever booster vaccination. The rearrangement links TRBV4-3 to TRBJ2-4, with D possibly being TRBD1 (5 bases). The TCR was taken from a man younger than 40 who received the YFV17D yellow fever vaccine. DNA of the CDR3: TGCGCCAGCAGCCAAGACAACAGGAACATTCAGTACTTC. Amino acids: CASSQDNRNIQYF.